This TCR beta chain is drawn from a study of blood T cells in healthy people across ages. The V end lost 4 bases, the J end lost 2 bases, and 16 bases lay between the germline ends. The germline CDR1 and CDR2 sequences are SGHKS and YYEKEE (reference sequence). This CDR3 comprises 15 residues. A second about 6 to 12 cycle PCR used barcoded and J-beta primers. TCRdb itself ran the 5' RACE reads through MiXCR, one entry per CDR3 protein. The sample lists about 1 million distinct CDR3 sequences; about 23% were seen once. The sample also formed part of further work on T cells of mothers and their children.

Input material: blood. This sequence was found in a girl aged 2 to 10 in good health. The gene calls are TRBV5-5 and TRBJ2-7, with D possibly matching TRBD2 (7 bases). As DNA, the CDR3 is TGTGCCAGCAGCGGGGGGCGGGAGAGGACCTACGAGCAGTACTTC. Protein sequence: CASSGGRERTYEQYF.